This record covers a single T cell receptor beta chain. The CDR3 contains 14 residues. CDR1 is ENHRY and CDR2 is SYGVKD in the germline V gene. Trimming left V 3 bases short and J 2 bases short, with 8 bases between. The sample originates from a study of shared T cell receptors in the human thymus. The protocol was immunoSEQ multiplex PCR, while the TCRdb copy is restricted to in-frame clones and leaves out a portion. The data contain hundreds of thousands of clones, roughly 90% of them singletons. These data were likewise used in another study, on human thymus T cells. Per that study: Samples came from healthy Finnish infants during open corrective cardiac surgery. Resections obtained during corrective heart surgery supplied the thymus tissue. Gene usage (both V and J) appeared biased in thymic and blood repertoires.

The sample was thymocytes. This sequence joins TRBV10-3 and TRBJ2-1, with D perhaps TRBD1 (5 bases). This sequence originates from a boy less than two years old with a congenital heart defect. The CDR3 bases are TGTGCCATCAGTGATCACAGGCCCTACAATGAGCAGTTCTTC. This translates into CAISDHRPYNEQFF.